This section outlines one TCR beta chain sequence together with its context. Its antigen is not known. Produced via immunoSEQ multiplex PCR; TCRdb's table is partial and in-frame only. The table records 230,000 or so clones, under 80% of them present only once. The data stem from a study of shared clonotypes between healthy human individuals. Study-wide points: The four-donor shared clonotypes exceeded non-shared clonotypes in generation probability, with non-shared ones scoring lower. Some naive CD4 clonotypes, around 5%, turned up in common across a handful of donors.

The ends lost 7 bases at V and 4 bases at J; junction bases unmatched: 12. Germline CDR1 is MDHEN and CDR2 is SYDVKM. The CDR3 has 16 residues. The TCR was taken from a man aged 30-40 years in good health. This rearrangement joins TRBV28 to TRBJ2-1, with 8 bases aligning to TRBD2. Specimen: memory CD4+ T cells sorted from blood. This sample's subset: CD45RA-negative fraction. CDR3 sequence: CASIPGHGRAYNEQFF. CDR3 bases: TGTGCCAGCATCCCAGGCCACGGGAGGGCGTACAATGAGCAGTTCTTC.